This TCR beta chain is from a study of blood T cells in healthy people across ages. Whenever a sample was processed, at least 6 million PBMCs were isolated. In germline, CDR1 is MNHEY, CDR2 SVGEGT. The CDR3 has 12 amino acids. As to this clonotype: A read error may produce the germline difference seen at one junction end.

A J-beta primer mix and a sample-barcoded 5' primer were used in a second PCR of about 7 to 12 cycles. TCRdb itself ran the 5' RACE reads through MiXCR, one entry per CDR3 protein. This table holds over 950,000 distinct CDR3 sequences, roughly half found once. V and J are TRBV6-2 or TRBV6-3 and TRBJ1-2; D might be TRBD1 (5 bases). What was sequenced was blood. This receptor was obtained from a woman aged 60-75 years in good health. The CDR3, as DNA: TGTGCCGGCAGCCAGGGAGTCGATGGCTACACCTTC. It is translated as CAGSQGVDGYTF.